These 28 T cell receptor beta chains share one sample of origin, sequenced in a study of blood T cell repertoires in COVID-19. TCRdb's copy holds only in-frame clones and misses some; the assay was immunoSEQ multiplex PCR. In the table there are a few hundred thousand clones, less than 90% of which are singletons. Sequencing was performed on peripheral blood. The receptors stem from a man between 70 and 80 years old with acute or convalescent COVID-19.

J is TRBJ1-6 and V is TRBV27; no definite D call. The CDR3 loop spans 14 amino acids. V lost 10 bases to trimming and J lost 10 bases, with 20 bases between them. The germline CDR1 and CDR2 sequences are MNHEY and SMNVEV (reference sequence). Here the CDR3 DNA reads TGTGCCACCTCTCCGGGGAGGGCGTTCTCACCCCTCCACTTT. Protein sequence: CATSPGRAFSPLHF.

V gene TRBV28 combines with J gene TRBJ2-5, with TRBD1 matching 7 bases. In germline, CDR1 is MDHEN, CDR2 SYDVKM. The CDR3 totals 13 residues. The J segment lost 5 bases and the V segment lost 10 bases, leaving 10 bases of the junction unmatched. The CDR3 DNA reads TGTGCCACAAGGACAGGCTCGAGGGAGACCCAGTACTTC. This codes for CATRTGSRETQYF.

V usage is TRBV11-1 and J usage is TRBJ2-7, with 9 bases fitting TRBD1. The length of the CDR3 is 12 residues. CDR1 is SGHAT, CDR2 FQDESV, per germline (reference sequence). J was trimmed by 7 bases and V by 5 bases; bases with no gene match: 3. The CDR3 protein is CASSPTGGEQYF. In DNA, the CDR3 is TGTGCCAGCAGCCCGACAGGGGGGGAGCAGTACTTC.

This sequence joins TRBV30 and TRBJ1-2; D not certain. In germline, CDR1 is GTSNPN, CDR2 SVGIG (reference sequence). This CDR3 region has 11 residues. Between the trimmed V and J ends, which lost 4 bases and 7 bases, there was a span of 10 bases. The CDR3 here is CAWNYLGGYTF. CDR3 sequence (DNA): TGTGCCTGGAACTACCTGGGTGGCTACACCTTC. Together with reference TRBV30 and TRBJ1-2, the CDR3 gives the full variable domain: SQTIHQWPATLVQPVGSPLSLECTVEGTSNPNLYWYRQAAGRGLQLLFYSVGIGQISSEVPQNLSASRPQDRQFILSSKKLLLSDSGFYLCAWNYLGGYTFGSGTRLTVV.

This chain connects TRBV5-1 to TRBJ2-2; TRBD1 might be the D (5 bases). The V gene's germline CDR1 is SGHRS and CDR2 YFSETQ. The CDR3 loop spans 16 amino acids. V shed 0 bases and J shed 0 bases, with 9 bases lying between them. The CDR3 DNA sequence: TGCGCCAGCAGCTTGGGGGGCAGAACGAACACCGGGGAGCTGTTTTTT. It codes for CASSLGGRTNTGELFF.

The chain joins TRBV15 to TRBJ2-3; 10 bases are shared with TRBD2. The CDR3 totals 15 residues. V gave up 3 bases and J gave up 2 bases; unmatched junction bases: 2. Germline V gene data show CDR1 as LNHNV and CDR2 as YYDKDF (reference sequence). CDR3 bases: TGTGCCACCAGCAGTAGCGGGAGGACCACAGATACGCAGTATTTT. Amino acids: CATSSSGRTTDTQYF.

The CDR3 region is CASNQAGGYEQYF. CDR3 coding DNA: TGTGCCAGCAACCAGGCCGGAGGGTACGAGCAGTACTTC. V gene TRBV7-9 combines with J gene TRBJ2-7, with D possibly being TRBD2 (6 bases). The V end lost 7 bases, the J end lost 4 bases, and 14 bases lay between the germline ends. The germline V gene encodes CDR1 SEHNR and CDR2 FQNEAQ (reference sequence). The CDR3 is made up of 13 amino acids.

A few counts support this clone. The genes are TRBV18 and TRBJ2-2; D is possibly TRBD1 (5 bases). V was trimmed by 2 bases and J by 4 bases, leaving 11 bases between them. This CDR3 comprises 15 residues. Germline CDR1 reads KGHSH; CDR2 reads LQKENI. The CDR3 bases are TGTGCCAGCTCACCAGCAGGGCTTGGCACCGGGGAGCTGTTTTTT. The encoded protein is CASSPAGLGTGELFF.

V usage is TRBV6-1 and J usage is TRBJ1-1; no clear D. V lost 1 base and J 1 base, leaving 7 bases between the germline ends. Germline-derived CDR1 and CDR2 are MNHNS and SASEGT. The CDR3 is made up of 14 amino acids. The DNA of the CDR3 is TGTGCCAGCAGTGAAGGTTTCGGGAACACTGAAGCTTTCTTT. Translated, it gives CASSEGFGNTEAFF.

V and J are TRBV19 and TRBJ2-1, with 7 bases aligning to TRBD2. This CDR3 contains 14 residues. Germline-derived CDR1 and CDR2 are LNHDA and SQIVND (reference sequence). The V gene end was trimmed by 7 bases and the J gene end by 3 bases; junction bases not matched to a gene: 6. Here the CDR3 DNA reads TGTGCCAGTAACGCGGGAGATGTCTACAATGAGCAGTTCTTC. Amino acids: CASNAGDVYNEQFF.

The V call is TRBV7-8, the J call TRBJ2-6; D is possibly TRBD2 (5 bases). Germline lookup yields CDR1 SGHVS and CDR2 FQNEAQ. This CDR3 is built from 15 residues. The V gene lost 2 bases and the J gene lost 1 base, with 6 bases spanning the gap. CDR3 coding DNA: TGTGCCAGCAGCTTACGGGAATCTGGGGCCAACGTCCTGACTTTC. Translation gives CASSLRESGANVLTF.

This chain links TRBV28 with TRBJ2-1, with TRBD2 matching over 12 bases. V was pared by 5 bases and J by 8 bases, with 7 bases of the junction left unmatched. The CDR3 is 15 amino acids. Germline CDR1 is MDHEN and CDR2 is SYDVKM. In DNA, the CDR3 is TGTGCCAGCAGTCGCCGGACTAGCGGGAACTATGAGCAGTTCTTC. Translating it yields CASSRRTSGNYEQFF.

This clone was counted a single time. The gene calls are TRBV28 and TRBJ2-7; a weak D match, TRBD2 (6 bases). Trimming removed 5 bases from V and 3 bases from J, with 11 bases in between. The CDR3 is made up of 13 amino acids. Germline V lookup: CDR1 MDHEN, CDR2 SYDVKM. The CDR3, as DNA: TGTGCCAGCAGTAACGGAGGGATCTACGAGCAGTACTTC. Translated, it gives CASSNGGIYEQYF.

The V gene is TRBV19, the J gene TRBJ1-5; 10 nucleotides match TRBD1. J gave up 6 bases and V 5 bases, and 7 bases lay outside the gene matches. CDR1 is LNHDA, CDR2 SQIVND, per germline (reference sequence). The CDR3 contains 15 residues. The chain's CDR3 is CASSAGQGIGQPQHF. The CDR3 DNA sequence: TGTGCCAGTAGTGCGGGACAGGGGATAGGTCAGCCCCAGCATTTT.

V and J are TRBV9 and TRBJ1-2, with 7 bases fitting TRBD1. V trimming: 0 bases; J trimming: 3 bases; junction bases outside the gene matches: 8. CDR3 length equals 16 residues. Germline lookup yields CDR1 SGDLS and CDR2 YYNGEE. CDR3 sequence (DNA): TGTGCCAGCAGCGTAGATGGACGTGGGACAGACTATGGCTACACCTTC. Translation: CASSVDGRGTDYGYTF.

The chain is built from TRBV24-1 and TRBJ1-2; D possibly corresponds to TRBD1 (6 bases). Germline lookup yields CDR1 KGHDR and CDR2 SFDVKD. The CDR3 extends over 13 amino acids. Deletions cut 7 bases from V and 7 bases from J, with 15 bases between. The chain's CDR3 is CATRDSEAGGYTF. The CDR3 nucleotides read TGTGCCACCAGGGACAGCGAGGCGGGTGGCTACACCTTC.

The chain links TRBV7-6 to TRBJ2-1; D is ambiguous. There are 13 residues in the CDR3. Trimming removed 3 bases at V and 15 bases at J, with 18 bases between. Per the germline V gene, CDR1 is SGHVS and CDR2 is FNYEAQ. The DNA of the CDR3 is TGTGCCAGCAGCTTGAACGCCAGACTCCATCCGTTCTTC. Its translation is CASSLNARLHPFF.

The chain has TRBV11-2 and TRBJ2-3; the match to TRBD1 covers 12 bases. Germline CDR1 reads SGHAT; CDR2 reads FQNNGV. V lost 5 bases, J lost 12 bases, and 6 bases stayed unmatched. This CDR3 has 13 amino acids. The chain's CDR3 is CASSLWDRGPQYF. The CDR3 region has the DNA TGTGCCAGCAGCCTCTGGGACAGGGGGCCACAGTATTTT.

The chain links TRBV5-4 to TRBJ2-7; 11 bases agree with TRBD1. J gave up 2 bases and V 3 bases, and 4 bases lay outside the gene matches. Looked up from germline, CDR1 is SGHNT and CDR2 is YYREEE (reference sequence). The CDR3 covers 15 residues. Written as DNA, the CDR3 is TGTGCCAGCAGCTCGGGACAGGGGGTAGCCTACGAGCAGTACTTC. Translating gives CASSSGQGVAYEQYF.

The chain couples TRBV4-1 to TRBJ2-1; 8 nucleotides line up with TRBD1. Losses at the gene ends were 4 bases for V and 0 bases for J; bases not matched to a gene: 5. This CDR3 is 16 amino acids long. CDR1 is MGHRA and CDR2 is YSYEKL in the germline V gene. CDR3 in DNA: TGCGCCAGCAGCCCCCAGGGGGCGAGCTCCTACAATGAGCAGTTCTTC. It yields the protein CASSPQGASSYNEQFF.

The chain couples TRBV7-9 to TRBJ2-3; 7 bases map to TRBD2. The CDR3 is 19 amino acids. The V segment lost 4 bases and the J segment 2 bases; nucleotides outside the gene matches: 18. Germline loops: CDR1 SEHNR, CDR2 FQNEAQ (reference sequence). CDR3 nucleotides: TGTGCCAGCAGCTATCAGAGGGTCCCCCAGCGGGGACCCACAGATACGCAGTATTTT. Its translation: CASSYQRVPQRGPTDTQYF.

This chain joins TRBV12-3 or TRBV12-4 and TRBJ1-2; 8 bases are a match to TRBD1. CDR3 length equals 13 residues. J gave up 8 bases and V 6 bases, and 8 bases lay outside the gene matches. The CDR3 DNA reads TGTGCCAGCAGCCCGGACAGGGAATGGGGCTACACCTTC. Translated, it gives CASSPDREWGYTF.

This chain connects TRBV11-3 to TRBJ2-1, with 8 bases identical to TRBD2. The length of the CDR3 is 13 residues. V gave up 5 bases and J gave up 8 bases; unmatched junction bases: 5. In germline, CDR1 is SGHNT, CDR2 YENEEA. In DNA form, the CDR3 reads TGTGCCAGCAGCCCACGGGGGGGATATGAGCAGTTCTTC. Residues: CASSPRGGYEQFF.

The chain carries TRBV2 and TRBJ1-2; perhaps TRBD1 as D (5 bases). Trimming cost V 4 bases and J 3 bases, with 9 bases left between them. Looked up from germline, CDR1 is SNHLY and CDR2 is FYNNEI. The CDR3 is 13 residues long. The CDR3 is CASSVQEDYGYTF. The CDR3 region has the DNA TGTGCCAGCAGTGTACAGGAAGACTATGGCTACACCTTC.

V usage is TRBV3-1 (or the pseudogene TRBV3-2) and J usage is TRBJ2-1, with D tentatively TRBD2 (6 bases). The length of the CDR3 is 13 residues. CDR1 and CDR2 (germline): LGHDT, YNNKEL (reference sequence). With 4 bases removed from V and 9 bases from J, the gap between germline ends came to 13 bases. The CDR3 region has the DNA TGTGCCAGCAGCCGGGGGGATGTGTTTGAGCAGTTCTTC. Encoded protein: CASSRGDVFEQFF.

This chain uses TRBV3-1 (or the pseudogene TRBV3-2) with TRBJ1-1; perhaps TRBD1 as D (5 bases). The CDR3 is 14 residues long. The ends were cut back, 5 bases at V and 0 bases at J, with 10 bases in the middle. The germline gives CDR1 LGHDT, CDR2 YNNKEL (reference sequence). This CDR3 is CASSTDNLNTEAFF. CDR3 sequence (DNA): TGTGCCAGCAGCACGGACAATTTGAACACTGAAGCTTTCTTT.

This chain joins TRBV5-1 and TRBJ2-3; D not resolved. V was clipped by 0 bases and J by 4 bases, with 6 bases between them. Germline CDR1 reads SGHRS; CDR2 reads YFSETQ. This CDR3 spans 13 amino acids. This chain's CDR3 is CASSLDGPDTQYF. The CDR3 DNA reads TGCGCCAGCAGCTTGGACGGTCCAGATACGCAGTATTTT.

J is TRBJ2-3 and V is TRBV4-2; 13 nucleotides match TRBD2. Germline V gene sequence: CDR1 LGHNA, CDR2 YNFKEQ. CDR3 size: 18 residues. J gave up 5 bases and V 0 bases, and 8 bases lay outside the gene matches. The CDR3 region is CASSQDGTSGIKGDTQYF. The CDR3 coding sequence is TGTGCCAGCAGCCAAGATGGGACTAGCGGGATAAAGGGAGATACGCAGTATTTT.